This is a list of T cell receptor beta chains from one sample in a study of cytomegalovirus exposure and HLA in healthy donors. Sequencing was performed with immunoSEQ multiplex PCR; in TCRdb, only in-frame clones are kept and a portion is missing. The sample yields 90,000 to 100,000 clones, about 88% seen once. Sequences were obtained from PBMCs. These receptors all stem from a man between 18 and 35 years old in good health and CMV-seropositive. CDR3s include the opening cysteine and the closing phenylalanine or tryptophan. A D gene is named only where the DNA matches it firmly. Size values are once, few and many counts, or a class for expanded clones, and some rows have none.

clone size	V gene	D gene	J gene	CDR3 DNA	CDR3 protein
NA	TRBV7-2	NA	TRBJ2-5	TGTGCCAGCAGCTTAGTAACACAGGGTGGCGAGACCCAGTACTTC	CASSLVTQGGETQYF
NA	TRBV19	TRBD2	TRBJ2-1	TGTGCCAGTAGATTAAGCGGGAGCAGAAATGAGCAGTTCTTC	CASRLSGSRNEQFF
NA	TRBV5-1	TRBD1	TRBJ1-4	TGCGCCAGCAGCAAGGGACAGGCGTCTAATGAAAAACTGTTTTTT	CASSKGQASNEKLFF
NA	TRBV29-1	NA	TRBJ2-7	TGCAGCGTTGCGAATCGACTAGATCCTCTTGAGCAGTACTTC	CSVANRLDPLEQYF
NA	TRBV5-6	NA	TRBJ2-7	TGTGCCAGCACCACTACCTCCGGCGAGCAGTACTTC	CASTTTSGEQYF
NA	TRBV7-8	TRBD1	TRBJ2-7	TGTGCCAGCAGCTTAAAGGACAGGGGAGAATACGAGCAGTACTTC	CASSLKDRGEYEQYF
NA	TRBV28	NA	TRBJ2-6	TGTGCCAGCACCCCGGCACAGGGTGAGACTGGGGCCAACGTCCTGACTTTC	CASTPAQGETGANVLTF
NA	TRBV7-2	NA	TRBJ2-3	TGTGCCAGCAGCCGATGGACAGATACAGATACGCAGTATTTT	CASSRWTDTDTQYF
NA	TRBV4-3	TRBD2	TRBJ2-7	TGCGCCAGCAGCCGCGGACTAGCCGGCTACGAGCAGTACTTC	CASSRGLAGYEQYF
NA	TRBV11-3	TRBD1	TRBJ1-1	TGTGCCAGCAGCCCCGGACAGGGAGGTGAAGCTTTCTTT	CASSPGQGGEAFF
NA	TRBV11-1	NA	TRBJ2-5	TGTGCCAGCAGCGGTAATATGGTGAGAGAGACCCAGTACTTC	CASSGNMVRETQYF
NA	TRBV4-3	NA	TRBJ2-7	TGCGCCAGCAGCCAAGATTCGTCGGGGTTCTACGAGCAGTACTTC	CASSQDSSGFYEQYF
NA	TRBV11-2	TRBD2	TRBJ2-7	TGTGCCAGCAGCTTGTTAGCGGGGGCCACCTACGAGCAGTACTTC	CASSLLAGATYEQYF
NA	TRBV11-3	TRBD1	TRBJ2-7	TGTGCCAGCAGCCCCACCCTGGGACAGTCCTACGAGCAGTACTTC	CASSPTLGQSYEQYF
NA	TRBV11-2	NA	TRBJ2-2	TGTGCCAGCAGGGCCGGGTTAAACACCGGGGAGCTGTTTTTT	CASRAGLNTGELFF
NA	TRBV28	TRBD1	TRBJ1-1	TGTGCCACCCGTTGGACAGGGGTTGAAGCTTTCTTT	CATRWTGVEAFF
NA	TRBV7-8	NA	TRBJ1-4	TGTGCCAGCAGCTCACTCCAGTCGGGCAGGGAAAGTGAAAAACTGTTTTTT	CASSSLQSGRESEKLFF
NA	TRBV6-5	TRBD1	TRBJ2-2	TGTGCCAGCAGTCGCCAGGGGGCGCTTGTCGGGGAGCTGTTTTTT	CASSRQGALVGELFF
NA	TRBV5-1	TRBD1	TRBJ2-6	TGCGCCAGCAACCATCCAGGGGGCTCTGGGGCCAACGTCCTGACTTTC	CASNHPGGSGANVLTF
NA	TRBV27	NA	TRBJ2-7	TGTGCCAGCAGTTTACAGCGAGGGTTATACGAGCAGTACTTC	CASSLQRGLYEQYF
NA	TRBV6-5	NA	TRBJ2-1	TGTGCCAGCAGTTCTTCCCCAGGTCGTAATGAGCAGTTCTTC	CASSSSPGRNEQFF
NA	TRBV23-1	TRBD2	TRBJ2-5	TGCGCCAGCAGTCAAGGGTGGGGACTAGCGGTCCAAGAGACCCAGTACTTC	CASSQGWGLAVQETQYF
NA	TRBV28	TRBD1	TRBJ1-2	TGTGCCAGCAGTTTCGGCAGGGGGGATGGCTACACCTTC	CASSFGRGDGYTF
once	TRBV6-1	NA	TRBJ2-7	TGTGCCAGCACCACCCCTTCGGGTCTAAACTACGAGCAGTACTTC	CASTTPSGLNYEQYF
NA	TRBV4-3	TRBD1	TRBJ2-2	TGCGCCAGCAGCCCCACACCCCTAGGGGGCAGTTCCGGGGAGCTGTTTTTT	CASSPTPLGGSSGELFF
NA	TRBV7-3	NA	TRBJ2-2	TGTGCCAGCAGCCCCTACCTCACCGGGGAGCTGTTTTTT	CASSPYLTGELFF
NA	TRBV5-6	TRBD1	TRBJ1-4	TGTGCCAGCAGCCCACAGGGGGCGGAAGATGAAAAACTGTTTTTT	CASSPQGAEDEKLFF
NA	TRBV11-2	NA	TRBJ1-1	TGTGCCAGCAGCTTAGGCAGCGCGGGGGCTTTCTTT	CASSLGSAGAFF
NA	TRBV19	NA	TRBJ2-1	TGTGCCAGTAGTTTGGCTAGCGCCTACAATGAGCAGTTCTTC	CASSLASAYNEQFF
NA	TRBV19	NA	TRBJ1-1	TGTGCCAGTAGTTGGGGGGGCGCGGCGGACACTGAAGCTTTCTTT	CASSWGGAADTEAFF
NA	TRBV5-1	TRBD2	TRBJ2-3	TGCGCCAGCAGGTCTAGCGGGGCCCTCACAGATACGCAGTATTTT	CASRSSGALTDTQYF
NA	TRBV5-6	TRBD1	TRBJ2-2	TGTGCCAGCAGCTTGGACAGGGGGCAGGGCACCGGGGAGCTGTTTTTT	CASSLDRGQGTGELFF
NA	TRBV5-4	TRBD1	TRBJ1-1	TGTGCCAGCAGCGACAACAGACAGGGGTCCACTGAAGCTTTCTTT	CASSDNRQGSTEAFF
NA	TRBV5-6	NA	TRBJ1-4	TGTGCCAGCAGCTTGGAGGGACTGATTAATGAAAAACTGTTTTTT	CASSLEGLINEKLFF